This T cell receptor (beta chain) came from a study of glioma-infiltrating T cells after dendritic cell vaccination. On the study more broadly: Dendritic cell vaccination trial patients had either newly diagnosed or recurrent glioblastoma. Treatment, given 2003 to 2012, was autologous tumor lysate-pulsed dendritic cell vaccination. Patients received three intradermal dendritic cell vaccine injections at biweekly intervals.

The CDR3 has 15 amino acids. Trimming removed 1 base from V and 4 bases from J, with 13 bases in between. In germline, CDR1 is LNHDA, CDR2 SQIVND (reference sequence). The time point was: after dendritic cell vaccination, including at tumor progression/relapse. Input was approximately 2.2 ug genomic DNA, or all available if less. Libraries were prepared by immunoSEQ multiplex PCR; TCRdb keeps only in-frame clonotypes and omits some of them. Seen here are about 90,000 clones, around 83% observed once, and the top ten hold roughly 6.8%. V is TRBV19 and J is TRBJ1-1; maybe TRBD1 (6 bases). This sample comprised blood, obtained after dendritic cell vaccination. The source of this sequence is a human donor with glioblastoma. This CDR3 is CASSIARGGSTEAFF. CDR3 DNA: TGTGCCAGTAGTATAGCCAGGGGTGGGAGCACTGAAGCTTTCTTT.